This entry lists 7 T cell receptor beta chains sequenced from one sample in a study of control samples from healthy donors and cancer patients. Using immunoSEQ multiplex PCR, the repertoire was profiled, and TCRdb retains in-frame clones only, with some absent. The repertoire consists of about 53,000 clones, with approximately 86% occurring once and the leading ten covering around an eighth. Sequencing was performed on PBMCs. Every receptor here comes from a man aged 60 to 75 with head and neck cancer.

This rearrangement joins TRBV28 to TRBJ1-6; TRBD1 matches at 8 bases. CDR1 MDHEN and CDR2 SYDVKM come from the germline V gene. The V and J ends lost 6 bases and 11 bases, in that order; junction bases with no gene match: 12. There are 15 residues in the CDR3. CDR3: CASSPPPGGNTPLHF. As DNA, the CDR3 is TGTGCCAGCAGCCCACCCCCAGGGGGCAATACACCCCTCCACTTT. The variable domain in full, completed from reference TRBV28 and TRBJ1-6, reads DVKVTQSSRYLVKRTGEKVFLECVQDMDHENMFWYRQDPGLGLRLIYFSYDVKMKEKGDIPEGYSVSREKKERFSLILESASTNQTSMYLCASSPPPGGNTPLHFGNGTRLTVT.

The rearrangement joins TRBV4-2 to TRBJ2-3; tentatively, D is TRBD2 (6 bases). The length of the CDR3 is 16 residues. The V and J ends lost 0 bases and 5 bases respectively, with 15 bases between them. The germline V gene encodes CDR1 LGHNA and CDR2 YNFKEQ. In DNA, the CDR3 is TGTGCCAGCAGCCAAGATCAGGGCCGGGGAGGAGATACGCAGTATTTT. Residues: CASSQDQGRGGDTQYF.

In this sample, this clone turned up once. The chain recombines TRBV27 with TRBJ1-1; the D is unclear. CDR3 length: 14 residues. Germline V CDR1 and CDR2: MNHEY, SMNVEV (reference sequence). V was clipped by 3 bases and J by 3 bases, with 11 bases between them. The CDR3 DNA follows: TGTGCCAGCAGTTTTGGCATGGGAGACACTGAAGCTTTCTTT. Amino acids: CASSFGMGDTEAFF.

This rearrangement joins TRBV5-1 to TRBJ2-5; D not certain. CDR3 length: 12 residues. Germline V gene data show CDR1 as SGHRS and CDR2 as YFSETQ. V was trimmed by 0 bases and J by 3 bases, leaving 3 bases between them. CDR3 in DNA: TGCGCCAGCAGCTTGGGGGAAGAGACCCAGTACTTC. This encodes CASSLGEETQYF.

V gene TRBV2 combines with J gene TRBJ1-5, with D maybe TRBD1 (5 bases). CDR1 is SNHLY, CDR2 FYNNEI, per germline. V was shortened by 6 bases and J by 1 base, with 13 bases between the two germline ends. The CDR3 has 15 residues. DNA for the CDR3: TGTGCCAGCAGAGGGGAGATGCGAAGCAATCAGCCCCAGCATTTT. Translation: CASRGEMRSNQPQHF.

The chain has TRBV28 and TRBJ2-3; D remains unclear. The CDR3 length is 15 residues. Per germline, CDR1 MDHEN and CDR2 SYDVKM. Trimming removed 6 bases at V and 0 bases at J, with 13 bases between. The CDR3 DNA sequence: TGTGCCAGCAGGTCGACTGGTTCTAGCACAGATACGCAGTATTTT. Its translation: CASRSTGSSTDTQYF.

The V and J genes are TRBV4-1 and TRBJ2-5; possibly TRBD2 for D (5 bases). V dropped 0 bases and J dropped 1 base, with 15 bases sitting between them. Per the germline V gene, CDR1 is MGHRA and CDR2 is YSYEKL. CDR3 length equals 17 residues. CDR3 in amino acids: CASSQEGLVAFQETQYF. The CDR3 bases are TGCGCCAGCAGCCAAGAAGGCTTGGTAGCGTTCCAAGAGACCCAGTACTTC.